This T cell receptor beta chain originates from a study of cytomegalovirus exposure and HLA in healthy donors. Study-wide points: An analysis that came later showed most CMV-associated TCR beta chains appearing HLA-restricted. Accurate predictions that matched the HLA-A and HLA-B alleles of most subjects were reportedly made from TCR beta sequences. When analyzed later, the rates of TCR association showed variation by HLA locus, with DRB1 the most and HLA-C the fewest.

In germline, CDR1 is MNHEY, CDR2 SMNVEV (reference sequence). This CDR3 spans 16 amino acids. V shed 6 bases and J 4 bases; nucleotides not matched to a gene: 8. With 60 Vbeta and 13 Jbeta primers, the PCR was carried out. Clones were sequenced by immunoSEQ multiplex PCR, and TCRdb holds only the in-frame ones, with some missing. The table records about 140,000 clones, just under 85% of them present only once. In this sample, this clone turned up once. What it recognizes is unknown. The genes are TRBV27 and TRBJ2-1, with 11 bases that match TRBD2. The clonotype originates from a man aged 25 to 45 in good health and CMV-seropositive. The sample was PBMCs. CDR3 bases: TGTGCCAGCAGGAGAGTAGCGGGGGGGGAGTACAATGAGCAGTTCTTC. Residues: CASRRVAGGEYNEQFF.